The 13 T cell receptor beta chains listed next were all sequenced from one sample in a study of T-cell memory formation after mild COVID-19. TCRdb re-analysed the 5' RACE reads in MiXCR, keeping a single row per CDR3 protein. This table has roughly 150,000 distinct CDR3 sequences, 14% appearing once. The source material was PBMCs or a T cell subset sorted from them (not recorded which). Every receptor here comes from an adult woman who had mild COVID-19 (a few samples of this study predate the infection). Cell type and time point are not known.

This clonotype was seen a few times. The chain recombines TRBV7-9 with TRBJ1-2; D is ambiguous. Looked up from germline, CDR1 is SEHNR and CDR2 is FQNEAQ (reference sequence). This CDR3 comprises 14 residues. The V gene lost 6 bases and the J gene lost 8 bases, with 19 bases spanning the gap. The chain's CDR3 is CASRDPEGSEGYTF. Here the CDR3 DNA reads TGTGCCAGCAGGGACCCGGAGGGATCGGAAGGCTACACCTTC.

The DNA for the CDR3 is TGTGCCAGCAGTAGCCCGGATGAGCAGTTCTTC. Its translation is CASSSPDEQFF. This chain links TRBV7-9 with TRBJ2-1; no clear D. The V end was cut by 6 bases, the J end by 8 bases, with 8 bases between. CDR1 and CDR2 from the germline V gene are SEHNR and FQNEAQ (reference sequence). CDR3 length: 11 residues. The entire variable domain, with the rest obtained from reference TRBV7-9 and TRBJ2-1, is as follows: DTGVSQNPRHKITKRGQNVTFRCDPISEHNRLYWYRQTLGQGPEFLTYFQNEAQLEKSRLLSDRFSAERPKGSFSTLEIQRTEQGDSAMYLCASSSPDEQFFGPGTRLTVL.

This chain links TRBV20-1 with TRBJ1-2, with TRBD1 identical over 10 bases. V trimming: 5 bases; J trimming: 8 bases; junction bases outside the gene matches: 26. CDR3 size: 19 residues. From germline, CDR1 is DFQATT and CDR2 SNEGSKA (reference sequence). CDR3 nucleotide sequence: TGCAGTGCTGACACTATTTCCGGGACAGGGGCCCGACTTACGCCCGGCTACACCTTC. This codes for CSADTISGTGARLTPGYTF.

The chain combines TRBV7-9 with TRBJ2-7; D not resolved. Per germline, CDR1 SEHNR and CDR2 FQNEAQ (reference sequence). Trimming cost V 0 bases and J 2 bases, with 14 bases left between them. The length of the CDR3 is 16 residues. The CDR3 spells CASSLALNGLAYEQYF. The CDR3 region has the DNA TGTGCCAGCAGCTTAGCGTTAAATGGTTTAGCCTACGAGCAGTACTTC.

The table lists this clonotype with a few counts. The chain couples TRBV29-1 to TRBJ2-5, with no clear D. V was shortened by 7 bases and J by 5 bases, with 20 bases between the two germline ends. This CDR3 comprises 14 residues. Germline-derived CDR1 and CDR2 are SQVTM and ANQGSEA. CDR3 nucleotide sequence: TGCAGCGCCGACCCCAACTTTGAAGGGGAGACCCAGTACTTC. Translating gives CSADPNFEGETQYF. Looking up the rest from reference TRBV29-1 and TRBJ2-5 gives the full variable domain: SAVISQKPSRDICQRGTSLTIQCQVDSQVTMMFWYRQQPGQSLTLIATANQGSEATYESGFVIDKFPISRPNLTFSTLTVSNMSPEDSSIYLCSADPNFEGETQYFGPGTRLLVL.

V is TRBV27 and J is TRBJ2-7; 7 bases fit TRBD2. CDR1 MNHEY and CDR2 SMNVEV come from the germline V gene (reference sequence). V lost 5 bases to trimming and J lost 3 bases; unmatched junction nucleotides: 7. CDR3 length equals 14 residues. CDR3: CASSPGTTFYEQYF. CDR3 bases: TGTGCCAGCAGTCCCGGGACTACCTTCTACGAGCAGTACTTC.

This clonotype was seen a handful of times. This sequence joins TRBV11-2 and TRBJ1-1; 9 nucleotides agree with TRBD1. The V and J ends lost 2 bases and 10 bases, in that order; junction bases with no gene match: 8. The CDR3 totals 14 residues. Germline CDR1 and CDR2: SGHAT and FQNNGV. The CDR3 DNA reads as TGTGCCAGCAGCTTATGGGGACAGGGCCTCGGAGCTTTCTTT. Protein product: CASSLWGQGLGAFF.

The chain carries TRBV7-9 and TRBJ2-4; D gene ambiguous. Trimming stripped 5 bases from V and 5 bases from J, with 7 bases between. Germline V gene sequence: CDR1 SEHNR, CDR2 FQNEAQ (reference sequence). This CDR3 contains 12 residues. The CDR3: CASSPHQNIQYF. As DNA, the CDR3 is TGTGCCAGCAGCCCCCATCAAAACATTCAGTACTTC.

There are a few counts of this clonotype. This sequence joins TRBV5-6 and TRBJ2-1; D possibly corresponds to TRBD2 (7 bases). Germline CDR1 and CDR2: SGHDT and YYEEEE. This CDR3 spans 16 amino acids. Between the trimmed V and J ends, which lost 0 bases and 0 bases, there was a span of 10 bases. In nucleotides, the CDR3 is TGTGCCAGCAGCTTGGGAGGGGGGGGCTCCTACAATGAGCAGTTCTTC. Protein product: CASSLGGGGSYNEQFF.

The chain carries TRBV20-1 and TRBJ1-2, with 7 bases fitting TRBD1. Germline V gives CDR1 DFQATT, CDR2 SNEGSKA (reference sequence). The CDR3 spans 15 residues. Trimming at V came to 2 bases and at J to 6 bases, leaving 12 bases not matched to a gene. DNA for the CDR3: TGCAGTGCTAGACCGACAGGGAGGGGGTTCGATGGCTACACCTTC. Protein sequence: CSARPTGRGFDGYTF.

The chain carries TRBV9 and TRBJ2-7, with 8 nucleotides matching TRBD2. CDR3 length equals 17 residues. After removal of 0 bases from V and 7 bases from J, the junction contained 15 bases not matched to a gene. The V gene's germline CDR1 is SGDLS and CDR2 YYNGEE. CDR3 sequence: CASSVGGAGVFSGEQYF. The DNA of the CDR3 is TGTGCCAGCAGCGTAGGGGGAGCGGGAGTATTCTCGGGGGAGCAGTACTTC.

The genes are TRBV3-1 and TRBJ2-7; 9 positions match TRBD2. Germline V gene sequence: CDR1 LGHDT, CDR2 YNNKEL (reference sequence). This CDR3 region has 18 residues. After removal of 4 bases from V and 5 bases from J, the junction contained 18 bases not matched to a gene. Written as DNA, the CDR3 is TGTGCCAGCAGCCCCCGTGTGATAGCGGGAGAATTGGGTCACGAGCAGTACTTC. This translates into CASSPRVIAGELGHEQYF.

This clonotype came up a few times. The V and J genes are TRBV14 and TRBJ2-7; 11 nucleotides line up with TRBD1. Looked up from germline, CDR1 is SGHDN and CDR2 is FVKESK. Unmatched junction bases numbered 12, after V lost 5 bases and J lost 12 bases. This CDR3 contains 14 residues. CDR3 in DNA: TGTGCCAGCAGCAGCTGGACAGGGGGCAATTCGTTGTACTTC. The encoded protein is CASSSWTGGNSLYF. Using reference TRBV14 and TRBJ2-7 for the parts outside the CDR3, the full variable domain is EAGVTQFPSHSVIEKGQTVTLRCDPISGHDNLYWYRRVMGKEIKFLLHFVKESKQDESGMPNNRFLAERTGGTYSTLKVQPAELEDSGVYFCASSSWTGGNSLYFGPGTRLTVT.